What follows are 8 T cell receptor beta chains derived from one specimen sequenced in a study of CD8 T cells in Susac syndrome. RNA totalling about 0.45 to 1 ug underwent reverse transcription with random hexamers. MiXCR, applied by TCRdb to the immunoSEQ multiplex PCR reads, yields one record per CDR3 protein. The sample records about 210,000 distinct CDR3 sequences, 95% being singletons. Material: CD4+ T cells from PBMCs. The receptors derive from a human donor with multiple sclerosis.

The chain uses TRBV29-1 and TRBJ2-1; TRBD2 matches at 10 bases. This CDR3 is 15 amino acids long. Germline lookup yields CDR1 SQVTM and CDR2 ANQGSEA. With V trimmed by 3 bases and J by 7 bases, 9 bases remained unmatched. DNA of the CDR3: TGCAGCGTTGATAGGAGGTCTAGCGGGAGTAATGAGCAGTTCTTC. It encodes CSVDRRSSGSNEQFF.

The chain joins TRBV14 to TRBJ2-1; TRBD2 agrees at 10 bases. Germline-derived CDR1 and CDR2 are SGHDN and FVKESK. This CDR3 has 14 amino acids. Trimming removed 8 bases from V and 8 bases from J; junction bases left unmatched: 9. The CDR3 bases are TGTGCCAGCGGAGAAATAGCGGGAGGCCATGAGCAGTTCTTC. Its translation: CASGEIAGGHEQFF.

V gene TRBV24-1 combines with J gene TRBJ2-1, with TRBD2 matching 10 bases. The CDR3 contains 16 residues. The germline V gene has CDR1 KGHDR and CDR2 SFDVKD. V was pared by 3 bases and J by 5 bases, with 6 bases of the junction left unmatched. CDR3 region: CATSDRGTSVNNEQFF. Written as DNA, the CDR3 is TGTGCCACCAGTGATCGGGGGACTAGCGTAAACAATGAGCAGTTCTTC.

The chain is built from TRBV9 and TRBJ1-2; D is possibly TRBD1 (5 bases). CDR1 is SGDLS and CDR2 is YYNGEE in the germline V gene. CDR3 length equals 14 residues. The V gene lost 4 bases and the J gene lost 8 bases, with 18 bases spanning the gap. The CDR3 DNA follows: TGTGCCAGCAGCCTCCCCGGGACCGGCTGGGGCTACACCTTC. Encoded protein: CASSLPGTGWGYTF.

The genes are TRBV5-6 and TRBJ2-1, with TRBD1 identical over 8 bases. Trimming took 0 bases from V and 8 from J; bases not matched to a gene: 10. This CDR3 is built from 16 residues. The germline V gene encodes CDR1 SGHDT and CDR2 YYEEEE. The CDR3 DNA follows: TGTGCCAGCAGCTTGGTAGCAGGGGGCGGATATTATGAGCAGTTCTTC. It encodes CASSLVAGGGYYEQFF.

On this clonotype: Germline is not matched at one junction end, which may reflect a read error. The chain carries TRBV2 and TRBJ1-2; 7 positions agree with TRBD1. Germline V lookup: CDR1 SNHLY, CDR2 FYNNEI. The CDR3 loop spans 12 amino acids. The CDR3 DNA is TGTGCCAGCAGCGAAGGGGGCGCAGGCTACACCTTC. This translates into CASSEGGAGYTF.

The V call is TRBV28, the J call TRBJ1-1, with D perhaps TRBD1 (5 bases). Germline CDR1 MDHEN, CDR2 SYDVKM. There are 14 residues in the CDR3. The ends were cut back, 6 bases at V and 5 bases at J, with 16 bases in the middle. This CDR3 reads CASSSRRGETEAFF. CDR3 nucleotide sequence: TGTGCCAGCAGCTCGCGAAGGGGAGAAACTGAAGCTTTCTTT.

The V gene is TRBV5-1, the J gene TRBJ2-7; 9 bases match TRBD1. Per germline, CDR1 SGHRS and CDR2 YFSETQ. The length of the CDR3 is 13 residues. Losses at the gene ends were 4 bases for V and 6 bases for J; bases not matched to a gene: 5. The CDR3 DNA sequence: TGCGCCAGCAGCGTGGGACAGGGAGCCGAGCAGTACTTC. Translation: CASSVGQGAEQYF.